A selection of T cell receptor beta chains follows, all from one sample in a study of response to subunit inactivated influenza vaccine. Using its own MiXCR run on the RT-PCR reads, TCRdb lists one record per CDR3 protein. The table includes more than 450,000 distinct CDR3 sequences, under 9% detected once. The material sequenced was PBMCs from blood, taken around 25 months after vaccination. All receptors come from a man between 50 and 75 years old who received an inactivated influenza vaccine. CDR3s include the opening cysteine and the closing phenylalanine or tryptophan. D genes are given only for firm matches. For some rows the clone size is stated as once, few or many, or as a class when expanded; others skip it.

clone_size	v_call	d_call	j_call	cdr3_aa	cdr3_nt
-	TRBV12-3/TRBV12-4	-	TRBJ2-7	CASSFRAGYEQYF	TGTGCCAGCAGTTTTAGGGCGGGCTACGAGCAGTACTTC
few	TRBV4-3	-	TRBJ2-7	CASSQARPWGGRQYEQYF	TGCGCCAGCAGCCAAGCAAGGCCCTGGGGGGGGCGCCAGTACGAGCAGTACTTC
few	TRBV5-1	TRBD2	TRBJ2-2	CASSFGGINTGELFF	TGCGCCAGCAGCTTCGGGGGGATTAACACCGGGGAGCTGTTTTTT
many	TRBV10-3	TRBD1	TRBJ1-4	CAISEGQGSEKLFF	TGTGCCATCAGTGAGGGACAGGGAAGCGAAAAACTGTTTTTT
-	TRBV5-1	-	TRBJ2-5	CASSPTPAGQETQYF	TGCGCCAGCAGCCCGACCCCTGCAGGCCAAGAGACCCAGTACTTC
-	TRBV20-1	-	TRBJ1-2	CSARSGNYGYTF	TGCAGTGCTAGATCGGGGAACTATGGCTACACCTTC
-	TRBV6-5	-	TRBJ2-7	CASRGYTYEQYF	TGTGCCAGCAGGGGTTACACCTACGAGCAGTACTTC
many	TRBV5-1	-	TRBJ1-2	CASSLAPGGYGYTF	TGCGCCAGCAGCTTAGCACCGGGGGGCTATGGCTACACCTTC
few	TRBV15	TRBD1	TRBJ2-5	CATSRRGRPSGETQYF	TGTGCCACCAGCAGGAGGGGGCGGCCGTCTGGGGAGACCCAGTACTTC
few	TRBV10-3	-	TRBJ1-1	CASGGVNTEAFF	TGTGCCTCCGGGGGGGTGAACACTGAAGCTTTCTTT
few	TRBV20-1	-	TRBJ2-7	CSARGTIGGPPYEQYF	TGCAGTGCTAGAGGCACTATCGGGGGACCCCCCTACGAGCAGTACTTC
many	TRBV30	-	TRBJ2-7	CAWSVLKGDSYEQYF	TGTGCCTGGAGTGTACTAAAGGGGGACTCCTACGAGCAGTACTTC
-	TRBV7-2	-	TRBJ1-2	CASSLVRVVTF	TGTGCCAGCAGCTTAGTCAGGGTGGTGACCTTC
many	TRBV7-3	-	TRBJ2-2	CASSLTRSNTGELFF	TGTGCCAGCAGCTTAACCAGATCGAACACCGGGGAGCTGTTTTTT
few	TRBV20-1	-	TRBJ2-7	CSARGQAQRRGVYF	TGCAGTGCCAGGGGACAGGCACAGAGACGGGGGGTGTACTTC
-	TRBV14	-	TRBJ2-3	CASSQVQLTDTQYF	TGTGCCAGCAGCCAAGTACAGCTCACAGATACGCAGTATTTT
many	TRBV27	TRBD1	TRBJ1-1	CASSSPSLGQGGKEAFF	TGTGCCAGCAGTTCCCCATCCCTCGGACAGGGCGGAAAGGAAGCTTTCTTT
few	TRBV18	-	TRBJ2-1	CASSPGRVNEQFF	TGTGCCAGCTCACCAGGCAGGGTAAATGAGCAGTTCTTC
-	TRBV9	-	TRBJ1-1	CASSVEVGSTEAFF	TGTGCCAGCAGCGTAGAGGTAGGGAGCACTGAAGCTTTCTTT
few	TRBV28	TRBD2	TRBJ2-7	CASSPHTSDEQYF	TGTGCCAGCAGTCCTCATACTAGCGACGAGCAGTACTTC
-	TRBV24-1	TRBD2	TRBJ2-1	CATSYPGLAGERVSYNEQFF	TGTGCCACCAGCTACCCGGGACTAGCGGGAGAGAGGGTCTCCTACAATGAGCAGTTCTTC
-	TRBV20-1	TRBD2	TRBJ2-1	CSAPRTSGGPNEQFF	TGCAGTGCTCCTCGGACTAGCGGGGGCCCCAATGAGCAGTTCTTC